This entry features one T cell receptor (beta chain) sequence. This record belongs to a study of blood T cell repertoires in COVID-19. Study details: Sites in the United States, Italy and Spain provided acute and convalescent COVID-19 samples. PBMCs, B-cell-depleted T cells, or T cells provided the cDNA or gDNA that made up the material.

Germline lookup yields CDR1 GTSNPN and CDR2 SVGIG (reference sequence). V lost 3 bases, J lost 0 bases, and 6 bases lay in between. This CDR3 is built from 12 residues. The protocol was immunoSEQ multiplex PCR, while the TCRdb copy is restricted to in-frame clones and leaves out a portion. Altogether some 390,000 clones are present, approximately 87% being singletons, with the ten largest covering 2% to 2.5%. The chain couples TRBV30 to TRBJ2-7; possibly TRBD1 for D (6 bases). The TCR originated in a woman aged 55-70 years with COVID-19, enrolled during active disease. The sample comprised peripheral blood. Written as DNA, the CDR3 is TGTGCCTGGAGGGACAGCTCCTACGAGCAGTACTTC. Its protein is CAWRDSSYEQYF.